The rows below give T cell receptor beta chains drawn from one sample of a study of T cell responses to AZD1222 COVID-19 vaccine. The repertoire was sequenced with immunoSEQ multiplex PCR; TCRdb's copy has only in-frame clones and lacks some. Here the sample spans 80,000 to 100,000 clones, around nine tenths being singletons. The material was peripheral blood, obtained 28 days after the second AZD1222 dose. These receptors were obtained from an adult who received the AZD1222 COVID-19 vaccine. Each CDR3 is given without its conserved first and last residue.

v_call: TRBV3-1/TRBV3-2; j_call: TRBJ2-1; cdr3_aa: ASSQASGFYNEQF
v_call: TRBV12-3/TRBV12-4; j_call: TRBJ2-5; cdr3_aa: ASGTAQETQY
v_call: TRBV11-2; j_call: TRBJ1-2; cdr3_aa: ASSFTLDRTYGYT
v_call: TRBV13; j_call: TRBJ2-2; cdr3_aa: ASSHGQGSTGELF
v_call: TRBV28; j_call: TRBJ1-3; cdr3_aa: ASSWTDKLGNTIY
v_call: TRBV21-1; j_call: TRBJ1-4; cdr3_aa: ASSKFRPTNEKLF
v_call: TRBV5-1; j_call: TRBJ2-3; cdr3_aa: ASSLRGPGRTGDTQY
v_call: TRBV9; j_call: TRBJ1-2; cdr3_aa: ASSIQENLDYGYT
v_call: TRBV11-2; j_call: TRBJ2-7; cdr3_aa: ASSLVLEQY
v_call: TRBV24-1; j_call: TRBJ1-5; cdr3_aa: ATSQYSNQPQH
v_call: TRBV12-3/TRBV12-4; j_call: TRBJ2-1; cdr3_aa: ASSDLNGPEQF
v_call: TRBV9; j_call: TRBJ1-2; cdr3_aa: ASSAGDPNYYGYT
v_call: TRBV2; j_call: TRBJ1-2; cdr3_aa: ASIGTGVYGYT
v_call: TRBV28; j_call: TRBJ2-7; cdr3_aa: AGQESSTREQY
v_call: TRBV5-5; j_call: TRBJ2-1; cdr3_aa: ASSLGVGVHSYNEQF
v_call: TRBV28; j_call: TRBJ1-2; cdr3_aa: ASSLLPGQGAYYGYT
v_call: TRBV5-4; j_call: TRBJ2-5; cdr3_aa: ASSSVTGSRGLQETQY
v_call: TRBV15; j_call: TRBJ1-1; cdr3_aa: ATSPYAGGRTEAF
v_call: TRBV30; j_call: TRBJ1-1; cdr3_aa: AWSKSSENTEAF
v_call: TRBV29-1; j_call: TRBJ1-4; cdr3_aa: SVEDRKNEKLF
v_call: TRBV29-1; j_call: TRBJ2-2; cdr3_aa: SVVWVGNTGELF
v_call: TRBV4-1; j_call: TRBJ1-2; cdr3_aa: ASSQTQGSYYGYT
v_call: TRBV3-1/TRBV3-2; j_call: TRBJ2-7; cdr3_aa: ASSHDLYEQY
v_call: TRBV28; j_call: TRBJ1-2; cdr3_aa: ASPWGSSNYGYT
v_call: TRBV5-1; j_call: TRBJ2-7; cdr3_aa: ASSPGGGAYEQY
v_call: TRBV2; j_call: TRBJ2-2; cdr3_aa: ASSPTAITGELF
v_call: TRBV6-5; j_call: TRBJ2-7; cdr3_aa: ASSYSAGSVYEQY
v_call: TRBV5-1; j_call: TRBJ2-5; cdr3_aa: ASSLRSQETQY